The 16 T cell receptor beta chains below come from one sample, sequenced in a study of Ad26.COV2.S vaccination and SARS-CoV-2 variants. Described treatment: roughly 20 received Ad26.COV2.S at low or high dose, single or two shots; several received placebo; per-sample allocation not given. Following the first vaccine or placebo injection, samples were taken on day 63. TCRdb's table, derived via immunoSEQ multiplex PCR, lists solely in-frame clones and lacks some. The sample lists more than 350,000 clones; 90% were seen once. The specimen comprised peripheral blood, sampled in a trial of Ad26.COV2.S vaccine versus placebo. The source of these receptors is a person between 18 and 59 years old who received the Ad26.COV2.S COVID-19 vaccine or a placebo.

The V gene is TRBV21-1, the J gene TRBJ1-1; the D call TRBD1 from the table was never checked on the DNA. TRBV21-1 is reported as a pseudogene. The CDR3 is 16 amino acids. The CDR3 nucleotides are TGTGCCAGCAGCAAGAAACGTGACAGGGTGAACACTGAAGCTTTCTTT. This translates into CASSKKRDRVNTEAFF.

The chain links TRBV19 to TRBJ1-6, with D possibly TRBD1 on 5 matching bases. The CDR3 spans 12 residues. The germline gives CDR1 LNHDA, CDR2 SQIVND (reference sequence). Trimming took 3 bases from V and 9 from J, leaving 6 bases between them. The CDR3 DNA reads TGTGCCAGTAGTATGAGGGGTTCACCCCTCCACTTT. This sequence encodes CASSMRGSPLHF.

In this sample, this clone turned up once. This chain joins TRBV7-8 and TRBJ2-5; tentatively, D is TRBD1 (6 bases). The CDR3 totals 14 residues. CDR1 SGHVS and CDR2 FQNEAQ come from the germline V gene. The V and J ends lost 5 bases and 1 base respectively, with 11 bases between them. For the CDR3, the DNA is TGTGCCAGCAGCGCAAACAGGGCCCAAGAGACCCAGTACTTC. Translating it yields CASSANRAQETQYF.

The V call is TRBV7-3, the J call TRBJ2-2; no firm D call. Trimming stripped 5 bases from V and 7 bases from J, with 8 bases between. Germline CDR1 is SGHTA and CDR2 is FQGTGA. This CDR3 region has 12 residues. CDR3 DNA: TGTGCCAGCAGCCGGTACAGCGGGGAGCTGTTTTTT. This gives the protein CASSRYSGELFF.

This chain links TRBV5-1 with TRBJ2-1; TRBD1 matches at 7 bases. Germline assignment: CDR1 SGHRS and CDR2 YFSETQ. V gave up 2 bases and J gave up 5 bases; unmatched junction bases: 7. The CDR3 contains 15 residues. In nucleotides, the CDR3 is TGCGCCAGCAGCTTACAGGGGCCTCGGGACAATGAGCAGTTCTTC. This codes for CASSLQGPRDNEQFF.

The chain couples TRBV29-1 to TRBJ1-1; D is undetermined. Per the germline V gene, CDR1 is SQVTM and CDR2 is ANQGSEA. Trimming cost V 2 bases and J 8 bases, with 12 bases left between them. The CDR3 extends over 12 amino acids. The CDR3 bases are TGCAGCGTTGAATCGGTTGGCACCGAAGCTTTCTTT. Residues: CSVESVGTEAFF.

On this clone itself: A junction boundary mismatches the germline segment, possibly from a read error. J is TRBJ1-2 and V is TRBV7-9; no clear D. The CDR3 is 11 residues long. Germline CDR1 SEHNR, CDR2 FQNEAQ (reference sequence). In DNA form, the CDR3 reads TGTGCCAGCAGCTTAGACCAAGCTTCAGGCTTC. It encodes CASSLDQASGF.

The chain has TRBV6-5 and TRBJ2-1; D not certain. Trimming left V 7 bases short and J 8 bases short, with 12 bases between. The CDR3 runs 12 residues. CDR1 MNHEY and CDR2 SVGAGI come from the germline V gene. The CDR3 DNA reads TGTGCCAGCACCCTGGCCCGGGATGAGCAGTTCTTC. It specifies CASTLARDEQFF.

CDR3 DNA: TGCAGCGCGCACAGGGGGGAACGGACTGAAGCTTTCTTT. Its protein product is CSAHRGERTEAFF. This chain joins TRBV29-1 and TRBJ1-1, with 8 bases fitting TRBD1. V was clipped by 7 bases and J by 5 bases; unmatched bases: 9. The CDR3 has 13 amino acids. The germline gives CDR1 SQVTM, CDR2 ANQGSEA.

The chain employs TRBV7-9 and TRBJ2-7, with TRBD2 matching 8 bases. This CDR3 has 15 amino acids. Germline V gives CDR1 SEHNR, CDR2 FQNEAQ (reference sequence). Trimming removed 1 base from V and 7 bases from J; junction bases left unmatched: 9. CDR3: CASSLVGGRTEEQYF. In nucleotides, the CDR3 is TGTGCCAGCAGCTTAGTCGGCGGGAGGACGGAGGAGCAGTACTTC. The variable domain in full, with the rest retrieved from reference TRBV7-9 and TRBJ2-7, is DTGVSQNPRHKITKRGQNVTFRCDPISEHNRLYWYRQTLGQGPEFLTYFQNEAQLEKSRLLSDRFSAERPKGSFSTLEIQRTEQGDSAMYLCASSLVGGRTEEQYFGPGTRLTVT.

The CDR3 reads CASSLVNTEAFF. CDR3 DNA: TGTGCCAGCAGCTTGGTGAACACTGAAGCTTTCTTT. The chain couples TRBV7-2 to TRBJ1-1; D remains unclear. Trimming removed 3 bases at V and 0 bases at J, with 2 bases between. Germline V gives CDR1 SGHTA, CDR2 FQGNSA. The CDR3 loop spans 12 amino acids. Full variable domain (remainder filled in from reference TRBV7-2 and TRBJ1-1): GAGVSQSPSNKVTEKGKDVELRCDPISGHTALYWYRQSLGQGLEFLIYFQGNSAPDKSGLPSDRFSAERTGGSVSTLTIQRTQQEDSAVYLCASSLVNTEAFFGQGTRLTVV.

V and J are TRBV11-3 and TRBJ1-5, with D perhaps matching TRBD1 (5 bases). Germline lookup yields CDR1 SGHNT and CDR2 YENEEA. V was pared by 1 base and J by 5 bases, with 21 bases between. The CDR3 runs to 18 residues. CDR3 residues: CASSLGQGLHGTHQPQHF. DNA for the CDR3: TGTGCCAGCAGCTTAGGCCAGGGTTTGCACGGGACTCATCAGCCCCAGCATTTT.

The chain couples TRBV19 to TRBJ2-7; 13 bases align to TRBD2. Germline V gene lookup returns CDR1 LNHDA and CDR2 SQIVND (reference sequence). This CDR3 has 17 residues. With V trimmed by 7 bases and J by 0 bases, 9 bases remained unmatched. The DNA of the CDR3 is TGTGCCAGTAAAGAGACTAGCGGGAGGAGGAGCTCCTACGAGCAGTACTTC. Its protein product is CASKETSGRRSSYEQYF.

The chain uses TRBV9 and TRBJ2-7; 12 positions match TRBD2. The trim removed 0 bases at V and 6 bases at J, leaving 4 bases unmatched. Germline V lookup: CDR1 SGDLS, CDR2 YYNGEE. CDR3 length: 15 amino acids. CDR3 sequence reads: CASSVDPSGRGEQYF. In DNA, the CDR3 is TGTGCCAGCAGCGTAGACCCTAGCGGGAGGGGCGAGCAGTACTTC. The variable domain in full, completed from reference TRBV9 and TRBJ2-7, reads DSGVTQTPKHLITATGQRVTLRCSPRSGDLSVYWYQQSLDQGLQFLIQYYNGEERAKGNILERFSAQQFPDLHSELNLSSLELGDSALYFCASSVDPSGRGEQYFGPGTRLTVT.

The gene calls are TRBV3-1 (or the pseudogene TRBV3-2) and TRBJ2-7; D remains unclear. Per germline, CDR1 LGHDT and CDR2 YNNKEL (reference sequence). This CDR3 has 11 amino acids. The V end was cut by 4 bases, the J end by 5 bases, with 6 bases between. CDR3 sequence reads: CASSRNDEQYF. The CDR3 DNA sequence: TGTGCCAGCAGCCGAAACGACGAGCAGTACTTC.

The genes are TRBV3-1 (or the pseudogene TRBV3-2) and TRBJ2-1; maybe TRBD2 (5 bases). This CDR3 contains 16 residues. CDR1 is LGHDT, CDR2 YNNKEL, per germline (reference sequence). V gave up 4 bases and J gave up 6 bases, with 19 bases separating them. The CDR3 region has the DNA TGTGCCAGCAGCCGATACTTTGCCGGTGGAGGCAATGAGCAGTTCTTC. Amino acid sequence: CASSRYFAGGGNEQFF.